The subject of this entry is one TCR beta chain. Antigen unknown. J was trimmed by 5 bases and V by 5 bases; bases with no gene match: 11. The germline V gene has CDR1 SGHRS and CDR2 YFSETQ. CDR3 length: 15 residues. This specimen belongs to a study of shared clonotypes between healthy human individuals. Study findings and constraints: Relative to memory subsets, naive subsets generally showed larger estimated richness.

TCRdb's copy holds only in-frame clones and misses some; the assay was immunoSEQ multiplex PCR. In the table there are approximately 720,000 clones, 72% of which are singletons. The donors were adults (healthy and HIV-negative) with no recent acute infections or vaccinations. The material sequenced was memory CD4+ T cells sorted from blood. As to subset: CD45RA-negative fraction. The receptor was derived from a woman under 40 in good health. The gene calls are TRBV5-1 and TRBJ2-3; 7 nucleotides match TRBD2. The CDR3 coding sequence is TGCGCCAGCAGAGTTGGGCTAGCGGAGGGAGATACGCAGTATTTT. It is translated as CASRVGLAEGDTQYF.